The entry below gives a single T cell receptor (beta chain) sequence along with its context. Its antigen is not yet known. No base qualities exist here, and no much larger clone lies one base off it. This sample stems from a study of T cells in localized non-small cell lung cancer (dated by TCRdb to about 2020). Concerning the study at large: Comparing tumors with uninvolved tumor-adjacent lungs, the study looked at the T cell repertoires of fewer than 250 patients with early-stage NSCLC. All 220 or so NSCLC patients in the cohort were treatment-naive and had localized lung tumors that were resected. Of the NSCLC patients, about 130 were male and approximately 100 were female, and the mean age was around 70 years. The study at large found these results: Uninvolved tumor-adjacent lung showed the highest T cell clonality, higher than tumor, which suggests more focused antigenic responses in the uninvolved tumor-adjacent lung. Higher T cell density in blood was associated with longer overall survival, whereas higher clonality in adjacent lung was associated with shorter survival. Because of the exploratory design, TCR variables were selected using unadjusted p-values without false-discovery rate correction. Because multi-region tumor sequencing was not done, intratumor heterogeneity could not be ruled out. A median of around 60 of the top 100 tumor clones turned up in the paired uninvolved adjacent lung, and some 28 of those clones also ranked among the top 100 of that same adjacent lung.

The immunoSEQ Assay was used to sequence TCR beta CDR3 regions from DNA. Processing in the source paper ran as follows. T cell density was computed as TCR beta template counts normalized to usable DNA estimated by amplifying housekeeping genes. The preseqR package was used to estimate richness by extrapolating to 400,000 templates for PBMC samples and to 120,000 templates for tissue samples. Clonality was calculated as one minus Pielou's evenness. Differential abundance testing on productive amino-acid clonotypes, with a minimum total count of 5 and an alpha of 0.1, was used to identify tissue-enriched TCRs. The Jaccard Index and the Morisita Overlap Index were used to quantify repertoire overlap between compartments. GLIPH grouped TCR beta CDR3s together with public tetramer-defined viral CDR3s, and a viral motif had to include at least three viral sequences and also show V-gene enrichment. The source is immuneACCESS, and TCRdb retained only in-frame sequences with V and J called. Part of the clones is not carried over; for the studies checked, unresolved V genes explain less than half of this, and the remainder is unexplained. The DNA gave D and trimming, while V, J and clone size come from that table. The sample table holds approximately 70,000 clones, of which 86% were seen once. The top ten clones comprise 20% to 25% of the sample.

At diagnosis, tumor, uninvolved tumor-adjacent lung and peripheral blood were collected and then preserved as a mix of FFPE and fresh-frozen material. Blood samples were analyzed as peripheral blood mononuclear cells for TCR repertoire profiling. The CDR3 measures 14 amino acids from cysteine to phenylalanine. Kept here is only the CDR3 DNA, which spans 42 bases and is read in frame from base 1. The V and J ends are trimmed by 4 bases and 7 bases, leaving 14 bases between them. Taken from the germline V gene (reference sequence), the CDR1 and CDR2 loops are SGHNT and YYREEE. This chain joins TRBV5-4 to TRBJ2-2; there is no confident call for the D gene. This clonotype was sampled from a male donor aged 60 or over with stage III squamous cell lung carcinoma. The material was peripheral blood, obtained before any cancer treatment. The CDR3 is CASSPQENFGELFF. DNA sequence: TGTGCCAGCAGCCCTCAGGAGAATTTCGGGGAGCTGTTTTTT. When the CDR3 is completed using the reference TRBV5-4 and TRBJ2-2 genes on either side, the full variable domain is ETGVTQSPTHLIKTRGQQVTLRCSSQSGHNTVSWYQQALGQGPQFIFQYYREEENGRGNFPPRFSGLQFPNYSSELNVNALELDDSALYLCASSPQENFGELFFGEGSRLTVL.